A single sample is the source of the 13 T cell receptor beta chains below, sequenced in a study of CD8 T cells in ankylosing spondylitis. Each CDR3 protein is one row after TCRdb ran MiXCR on the 5' RACE reads. The sample contains some 300,000 distinct CDR3 sequences, less than 25% of which appear only once. The sequencing sample was made of blood, either unsorted or a sorted T cell fraction (not recorded which). These receptors all come from a female donor with ankylosing spondylitis or in good health (not recorded which).

This clonotype came up many times. This chain joins TRBV12-3 or TRBV12-4 and TRBJ2-1; 7 bases fit TRBD2. This CDR3 comprises 13 residues. J was trimmed by 10 bases and V by 8 bases; bases with no gene match: 11. The CDR3 region is CASRPSGLGEQFF. The CDR3, as DNA: TGTGCCAGCCGTCCTAGCGGACTAGGGGAGCAGTTCTTC.

This clonotype was counted only a few times. The rearrangement uses TRBV7-2 and TRBJ2-7; no firm D call. This CDR3 has 11 amino acids. Trimming shortened V by 5 bases and J by 5 bases, and 7 bases separated the two germline ends. Germline lookup yields CDR1 SGHTA and CDR2 FQGNSA. The DNA of the CDR3 is TGTGCCAGCAGCATGAATCACGAGCAGTACTTC. Translating it yields CASSMNHEQYF.

This clonotype showed up just a few times. This rearrangement joins TRBV7-2 to TRBJ2-5; 8 nucleotides match TRBD1. CDR3 length: 15 residues. Per the germline V gene, CDR1 is SGHTA and CDR2 is FQGNSA. After removal of 5 bases from V and 4 bases from J, the junction contained 9 bases not matched to a gene. The CDR3 DNA is TGTGCCAGCAGCCTTCAGACAGGGGCGGGAGAGACCCAGTACTTC. Translation gives CASSLQTGAGETQYF.

This clonotype has more than one count but fewer than ten. The V and J genes are TRBV5-6 and TRBJ2-3, with D perhaps matching TRBD1 (6 bases). Per the germline V gene, CDR1 is SGHDT and CDR2 is YYEEEE. The V end was cut by 3 bases, the J end by 0 bases, with 14 bases between. This CDR3 is built from 16 residues. The CDR3 nucleotides are TGTGCCAGCAGCTCCCCATGGGGGCCTAGCACAGATACGCAGTATTTT. Protein product: CASSSPWGPSTDTQYF.

In its sample, this clonotype was seen a few times. The chain combines TRBV20-1 with TRBJ2-1; 11 nucleotides align to TRBD2. J gave up 4 bases and V 2 bases, and 4 bases lay outside the gene matches. CDR1 is DFQATT, CDR2 SNEGSKA, per germline (reference sequence). The CDR3 runs to 15 residues. CDR3 sequence reads: CSARPGTSGYNEQFF. CDR3 coding DNA: TGCAGTGCTAGACCCGGGACTAGCGGTTACAATGAGCAGTTCTTC.

A few counts support this clonotype. This chain joins TRBV20-1 and TRBJ2-3, with D maybe TRBD2 (5 bases). V lost 0 bases, J lost 1 base, and 14 bases lay in between. The CDR3 runs to 16 residues. Germline V gene lookup returns CDR1 DFQATT and CDR2 SNEGSKA (reference sequence). The CDR3 DNA reads TGCAGTGCTAGAGATCCGAGCGCGAGGGGCACAGATACGCAGTATTTT. As protein: CSARDPSARGTDTQYF.

Comments on this clonotype: No conserved phenylalanine or tryptophan is present at the end of the CDR3, so a read error is the likely explanation. The rearrangement uses TRBV5-4 and TRBJ1-1; maybe TRBD1 (5 bases). V was shortened by 3 bases and J by 4 bases, with 16 bases between the two germline ends. The CDR3 is 15 amino acids. Germline loops: CDR1 SGHNT, CDR2 YYREEE (reference sequence). The CDR3 protein is CASSSGREVSTEAFL. DNA of the CDR3: TGTGCCAGCAGCTCGGGACGGGAGGTGTCCACTGAAGCTTTCCTT.

This clonotype was recorded at least ten times. CDR3 nucleotides: TGCAGCGTTGATAGCGAAGGGGGTTTAAGCAACGTCCTGACTTTC. Amino acids: CSVDSEGGLSNVLTF. The V call is TRBV29-1, the J call TRBJ2-6; the D gene is possibly TRBD1 (6 bases). CDR1 and CDR2 (germline): SQVTM, ANQGSEA. This CDR3 is built from 15 residues. V was shortened by 3 bases and J by 9 bases, with 18 bases between the two germline ends.

This chain links TRBV19 with TRBJ1-1; 7 bases fit TRBD1. CDR1 and CDR2 from the germline V gene are LNHDA and SQIVND (reference sequence). Trimming took 5 bases from V and 3 from J; bases not matched to a gene: 6. The CDR3 contains 14 residues. In DNA, the CDR3 is TGTGCCAGTAGTTTACCGACAGGGTACACTGAAGCTTTCTTT. Translation gives CASSLPTGYTEAFF.

This chain connects TRBV7-9 to TRBJ2-7, with TRBD1 matching over 8 bases. Germline loops: CDR1 SEHNR, CDR2 FQNEAQ (reference sequence). The CDR3 totals 14 residues. V shed 5 bases, J shed 3 bases, and the junction held 6 bases outside the gene matches. The CDR3 here is CASSADRVNYEQYF. In nucleotides, the CDR3 is TGTGCCAGCAGCGCGGACAGGGTTAACTACGAGCAGTACTTC.

This clonotype was detected only once. The V gene is TRBV5-8, the J gene TRBJ2-7; 14 nucleotides align to TRBD2. Germline trimming cut 4 bases from V and 2 bases from J; bases unmatched to any gene: 5. The CDR3 consists of 16 residues. Germline lookup yields CDR1 SGHTS and CDR2 YDEGEE. CDR3 bases: TGTGCCAGCAGCCTCGGACTAGCGGGAGGCCCCTACGAGCAGTACTTC. Encoded protein: CASSLGLAGGPYEQYF.

This clonotype was seen more than once but under ten times. The rearrangement uses TRBV12-3 or TRBV12-4 and TRBJ1-2; D is undetermined. V was pared by 7 bases and J by 9 bases, with 12 bases between. This CDR3 spans 11 amino acids. Written as DNA, the CDR3 is TGTGCCAGCACCGAGACCCTTAGCTACACCTTC. Its protein product is CASTETLSYTF.

In this sample, this clonotype turned up a few times. The V and J genes are TRBV25-1 and TRBJ2-1; 7 positions agree with TRBD1. The CDR3 is made up of 14 amino acids. After removal of 1 base from V and 10 bases from J, the junction contained 7 bases not matched to a gene. CDR1 and CDR2 from the germline V gene are MGHDK and SYGVNS. The CDR3 DNA reads as TGTGCCAGCAGTGAATGGGTAGGGGGCGACGAGCAGTTCTTC. Amino acid sequence: CASSEWVGGDEQFF.